The 28 T cell receptor beta chains below come from one sample, sequenced in a study of tumor and adjacent non-tumor tissue in lung cancer. Three rounds of nested PCR, following a modified ARM-PCR protocol, produced the TCRbeta library. TCRdb re-called the multiplex PCR reads with MiXCR, one entry per CDR3 protein. There are 80,000 to 100,000 distinct CDR3 sequences in the sample; 80% occur only once, and less than 40% lies in the top ten. No cell sorting was done before RNA was extracted from the tissue. More than 3 cm separated this lung sample from the edge of the tumor. Sequencing was done on a sample of distant non-tumor lung tissue. The origin of the receptors is a man aged 60 to 69 with small cell lung cancer.

With respect to this clonotype: Mismatch with germline at one junction end may stem from a read error. J is TRBJ2-3 and V is TRBV5-4; 7 bases agree with TRBD1. Germline CDR1 and CDR2: SGHNT and YYREEE (reference sequence). The CDR3 consists of 15 residues. This chain's CDR3 is CASSTNRGFTDTQYF. In DNA, the CDR3 is TGTGCCAGCAGTACTAACAGGGGCTTCACAGATACACAGTATTTT.

On this clonotype itself: Because it lacks the conserved phenylalanine or tryptophan at the end, this CDR3 is likely a read error. The chain has TRBV20-1 and TRBJ1-1; D perhaps matches TRBD1 (6 bases). The CDR3 consists of 13 residues. Germline V lookup: CDR1 DFQATT, CDR2 SNEGSKA (reference sequence). V was trimmed by 7 bases and J by 5 bases, leaving 17 bases between them. The CDR3 region has the DNA TGCAGTGTTAAATTGGACAGTGGAACTGAAGCTTTCGTT. Its protein is CSVKLDSGTEAFV.

The gene calls are TRBV28 and TRBJ1-2; weak D call: TRBD1 (5 bases). Germline V gives CDR1 MDHEN, CDR2 SYDVKM. The CDR3 is 17 amino acids. V was pared by 7 bases and J by 1 base, with 22 bases between. This CDR3 is CASKPDGTSGCNYGYTF. DNA for the CDR3: TGTGCCAGCAAGCCGGACGGGACGAGTGGGTGTAACTATGGCTACACCTTC.

This chain connects TRBV12-3 or TRBV12-4 to TRBJ2-1; 8 nucleotides match TRBD2. Losses at the gene ends were 5 bases for V and 5 bases for J; bases not matched to a gene: 8. The CDR3 has 15 amino acids. The CDR3 here is CASSLSGSTHNEQFF. Written as DNA, the CDR3 is TGTGCCAGCAGTCTGAGCGGGAGTACCCACAATGAGCAGTTCTTC.

J is TRBJ2-5 and V is TRBV6-1; 7 positions agree with TRBD2. Trimming cost V 6 bases and J 7 bases; bases outside gene matches: 11. This CDR3 is 14 amino acids long. Germline CDR1 MNHNS, CDR2 SASEGT. This CDR3 reads CASSYGGGGGTQYF. Written as DNA, the CDR3 is TGTGCCAGCAGCTATGGGGGTGGCGGGGGGACCCAGTACTTC.

This clonotype has only one observation. As the CDR3 is not closed by the conserved phenylalanine or tryptophan, this likely results from a read error. This rearrangement joins TRBV20-1 to TRBJ2-3; TRBD2 aligns across 7 bases. The CDR3 spans 13 residues. The germline V gene encodes CDR1 DFQATT and CDR2 SNEGSKA (reference sequence). Unmatched junction bases numbered 5, after V lost 4 bases and J lost 4 bases. As DNA, the CDR3 is TGCAGTGCTAACGCGGGAGTCGCAGATACGCAGTATCTT. Translation: CSANAGVADTQYL.

The J gene is TRBJ2-2, the V gene TRBV4-2; 10 bases line up with TRBD1. The germline V gene encodes CDR1 LGHNA and CDR2 YNFKEQ. The CDR3 is made up of 18 amino acids. Unmatched junction bases numbered 16, after V lost 11 bases and J lost 1 base. CDR3: CACSQDGDRGRNTGELFF. CDR3 nucleotide sequence: TGTGCCTGTAGCCAAGATGGGGACAGGGGACGGAACACCGGGGAGCTGTTTTTT.

Points on this clonotype: In this CDR3 the conserved last residue, phenylalanine or tryptophan, is missing, so a read error is likely. Because the CDR3's place on the DNA is in doubt, the DNA is left out and the CDR3 is given as listed by TCRdb. The V and J genes are TRBV11-3 and TRBJ2-2; the D segment call TRBD1 is taken from the table without a DNA check. Germline values: CDR1 SGHNT, CDR2 YENEEA. Ends included, the CDR3 has 16 residues. The CDR3 spells CASSLDYRVGTGGLLY.

Remarks on this clonotype: As the CDR3 is not closed by the conserved phenylalanine or tryptophan, this likely results from a read error. The chain links TRBV4-2 to TRBJ2-1, with 8 positions matching TRBD1. From germline, CDR1 is LGHNA and CDR2 YNFKEQ. This CDR3 spans 15 amino acids. The CDR3 sequence is CVSSQDSSRGREQFL. As DNA, the CDR3 is TGTGTCAGCAGCCAAGACTCGTCCAGGGGGCGCGAGCAGTTCCTC.

Turning to this clonotype: One end of the junction fails to match germline, which may point to a read error. This chain joins TRBV12-3 or TRBV12-4 and TRBJ2-6; either TRBD1 or TRBD2 may supply D (5 bases each). This CDR3 region has 15 residues. CDR3 loop: CATSFGVSGANVPTF. CDR3 in DNA: TGTGCCACCAGTTTCGGGGTCTCTGGGGCCAACGTCCCTACTTTC.

With respect to this clonotype: This CDR3 fails to terminate in the conserved phenylalanine or tryptophan, so it likely reflects a read error. This chain's CDR3 is CASSRLSGRGKAFL. The DNA for the CDR3 is TGTGCCAGCAGCCGGCTATCGGGCCGGGGTAAAGCTTTCCTT. The chain joins TRBV4-2 to TRBJ1-1; no definite D call. The CDR3 runs to 14 residues. Germline-derived CDR1 and CDR2 are LGHNA and YNFKEQ. Trimming took 4 bases from V and 9 from J, leaving 18 bases between them.

Of note for this clonotype: Germline is not matched at one junction end, which may reflect a read error. The chain carries TRBV6-6 and TRBJ2-7, with D possibly being TRBD1 (6 bases). Per the germline V gene, CDR1 is MNHNY and CDR2 is SVGAGI (reference sequence). The CDR3 spans 16 residues. As DNA, the CDR3 is TGTGCCAGCAGTTTCACCAGCACCGGGACACGCTACGAGCAGTATTTC. It translates to CASSFTSTGTRYEQYF.

Comments on this clonotype: A much larger clone is a single base away; this may be a read error. The CDR3, as DNA: TGTGCCAGCGGGGTACACAATGAGCAGTTCTTC. Its protein is CASGVHNEQFF. J is TRBJ2-1 and V is TRBV6-2 or TRBV6-3; D gene unclear. This CDR3 has 11 residues. Trimming cost V 8 bases and J 5 bases, with 7 bases left between them. The germline V gene has CDR1 MNHEY and CDR2 SVGEGT.

Notes on this clonotype: An end of the junction differs from the germline gene, which may be a read error. V usage is TRBV12-3 or TRBV12-4 and J usage is TRBJ2-7, with D unresolved. This CDR3 has 15 residues. CDR3 coding DNA: TGTGCCAGCAGTTCGCCCCTTCGCGGATCCCACGAGCAGAACTTC. Protein product: CASSSPLRGSHEQNF.

As regards this clonotype: One end of the junction is discordant with germline, which a read error may explain. J is TRBJ1-2 and V is TRBV6-2 or TRBV6-3, with unresolved D. The CDR3 loop spans 12 amino acids. Germline V gives CDR1 MNHEY, CDR2 SVGEGT. In DNA form, the CDR3 reads TGTGTCAGCATAGAGGATGGCTATGGCTACACCTTC. It encodes CVSIEDGYGYTF.

A remark on this clonotype: A read error may be the cause here, since a much bigger clone is one base away. The chain recombines TRBV5-8 with TRBJ2-5, with TRBD1 matching over 8 bases. CDR1 and CDR2 (germline): SGHTS, YDEGEE. There are 13 residues in the CDR3. The CDR3 bases are TGTGCCAACAGCCCAACAGGGGGAGAGACCCAGTACTTC. Protein sequence: CANSPTGGETQYF.

Regarding this clonotype: One junction end does not reproduce the germline sequence, and a read error may be involved. The V and J genes are TRBV29-1 and TRBJ2-1; D is uncertain. Germline CDR1 reads SQVTM; CDR2 reads ANQGSEA. CDR3 size: 13 residues. The CDR3 bases are TGCAGCGTGGGCCGGTACAGATACAATGGGCAGTTCTTC. Translation: CSVGRYRYNGQFF.

This clonotype showed up many times. This sequence joins TRBV6-1 and TRBJ2-4; tentatively, D is TRBD1 (6 bases). V gave up 6 bases and J gave up 3 bases, with 12 bases separating them. CDR3 size: 14 residues. In germline, CDR1 is MNHNS, CDR2 SASEGT. The CDR3 nucleotides read TGTGCCAGCAGGGGGCAGGGGAGCAAAAACATTCAGTACTTC. As protein: CASRGQGSKNIQYF.

The chain combines TRBV7-8 with TRBJ2-1, with 9 bases that match TRBD2. Losses at the gene ends were 7 bases for V and 8 bases for J; bases not matched to a gene: 15. CDR3 size: 16 residues. Looked up from germline, CDR1 is SGHVS and CDR2 is FQNEAQ. CDR3 sequence: CASNSSGRTGGYEQFF. The CDR3 region has the DNA TGTGCCAGCAATTCGAGCGGGAGGACCGGGGGCTATGAGCAGTTCTTC.

The gene calls are TRBV6-2 or TRBV6-3 and TRBJ2-7; the D gene could be TRBD1 or TRBD2 (5 bases each). The V end lost 5 bases, the J end lost 2 bases, and 19 bases lay between the germline ends. CDR3 length: 16 amino acids. The V gene's germline CDR1 is MNHEY and CDR2 SVGEGT. CDR3 DNA sequence: TGTGCCAGCAGTCTGATATCGAGGGGTCCGCCCTACGAGCAGTACTTC. This translates into CASSLISRGPPYEQYF.

The V gene is TRBV12-3 or TRBV12-4, the J gene TRBJ2-2; a weak D match, TRBD1 (6 bases). The V and J ends lost 3 bases and 10 bases respectively, with 18 bases between them. The CDR3 sequence is 15 residues long. CDR3 nucleotides: TGTGCCAGCAGTTTCTCTGGGACAAACACCAAGGAGCTGTTTTTT. Translating gives CASSFSGTNTKELFF.

A word on this clonotype: The conserved closing phenylalanine or tryptophan is absent in this CDR3, likely reflecting a read error. Written as DNA, the CDR3 is TGTGCCAGCACCCCCGTCACCGGGACTGGGAACTATGGCTACACCTCC. It is translated as CASTPVTGTGNYGYTS. The chain uses TRBV6-5 and TRBJ1-2; maybe TRBD1 (5 bases). The V and J ends lost 7 bases and 2 bases respectively, with 20 bases between them. The germline V gene encodes CDR1 MNHEY and CDR2 SVGAGI. The CDR3 is 16 amino acids.

About this clonotype itself: A much more abundant neighbour one base away suggests this may be a read error. V and J are TRBV5-1 and TRBJ2-1; a weak D match, TRBD1 (6 bases). This CDR3 region has 15 residues. Germline V CDR1 and CDR2: SGHRS, YFSETQ. Trimming shortened V by 1 base and J by 7 bases, and 15 bases separated the two germline ends. CDR3 coding DNA: TGCGCCAGCAGCTTGATGGGACATGGGACAAATGAGCAGTTCTTC. Translation gives CASSLMGHGTNEQFF.

As concerns this clonotype: A read error is possible here, since a much larger clone lies one base away. The V gene is TRBV5-1, the J gene TRBJ2-3; 10 bases line up with TRBD2. This CDR3 is 14 amino acids long. Per the germline V gene, CDR1 is SGHRS and CDR2 is YFSETQ. CDR3 residues: CASSLLAGVNTQFF. The CDR3 bases are TGCGCCAGCAGCTTGCTAGCGGGGGTGAATACGCAGTTTTTT. Supplemented by reference TRBV5-1 and TRBJ2-3, the full variable domain reads KAGVTQTPRYLIKTRGQQVTLSCSPISGHRSVSWYQQTPGQGLQFLFEYFSETQRNKGNFPGRFSGRQFSNSRSEMNVSTLELGDSALYLCASSLLAGVNTQFFGPGTRLTVL.

As concerns this clonotype: The junction differs from germline at one of its ends, possibly a read error. CDR3 loop: CGSSLEVGLVEQFF. In nucleotides, the CDR3 is TGTGGCAGCAGCTTAGAGGTAGGATTGGTTGAGCAGTTCTTC. The chain combines TRBV11-2 with TRBJ2-1; D gene ambiguous. Germline assignment: CDR1 SGHAT and CDR2 FQNNGV. The CDR3 has 14 residues.

This clonotype is classed as medium-sized. This chain links TRBV6-5 with TRBJ2-7; 7 nucleotides line up with TRBD1. This CDR3 comprises 11 residues. Per germline, CDR1 MNHEY and CDR2 SVGAGI. Trimming cost V 6 bases and J 4 bases; bases outside gene matches: 0. The CDR3 sequence: CASSRGYEQYV. CDR3 in DNA: TGTGCCAGCAGCAGGGGGTACGAGCAGTACGTC.

As regards this clonotype: Since a much larger clone is just one base distant, this may be a read error. The chain recombines TRBV30 with TRBJ2-3; maybe TRBD1 (6 bases). This CDR3 has 13 amino acids. Trimming pared 2 bases from V and 3 bases from J, leaving 9 bases between. Germline V gene sequence: CDR1 GTSNPN, CDR2 SVGIG (reference sequence). The DNA for the CDR3 is TGTGCCTGGAGTTTGCAGGGGACAGATACGCAGTATTTT. Translating it yields CAWSLQGTDTQYF.

This chain uses TRBV4-1 with TRBJ2-2; D might be TRBD2 (5 bases). The CDR3 is 14 amino acids. Per the germline V gene, CDR1 is MGHRA and CDR2 is YSYEKL. V lost 1 base and J lost 5, with 8 bases in between. CDR3 region: CASSQGRDTGELFF. DNA for the CDR3: TGCGCCAGCAGCCAAGGACGGGATACCGGGGAGCTGTTTTTT.